This entry lists 27 T cell receptor beta chains sequenced from one sample in a study of CD8 T cells in ankylosing spondylitis. One entry per CDR3 protein, called by TCRdb with MiXCR from the 5' RACE reads. The data contain under 130,000 distinct CDR3 sequences, less than 25% of them seen just once; the ten biggest clones take up around 12%. What was sequenced was synovial fluid, either unsorted or a sorted T cell fraction (not recorded which). The receptors derive from a male donor with ankylosing spondylitis.

The sample holds a few counts of this clonotype. V is TRBV20-1 and J is TRBJ2-1; 10 nucleotides align to TRBD2. V was clipped by 5 bases and J by 3 bases; unmatched bases: 1. Germline V gene lookup returns CDR1 DFQATT and CDR2 SNEGSKA (reference sequence). The CDR3 is 13 amino acids. The CDR3 DNA reads as TGCAGTGCTGGGACTAGCGACTACAATGAGCAGTTCTTC. This encodes CSAGTSDYNEQFF.

The V gene is TRBV12-3 or TRBV12-4, the J gene TRBJ1-5; D call uncertain. The CDR3 is made up of 14 amino acids. V gave up 2 bases and J gave up 7 bases, with 12 bases separating them. CDR3 sequence: CASSLMGANQPQHF. CDR3 DNA sequence: TGTGCCAGCAGTTTAATGGGAGCAAACCAGCCCCAGCATTTT.

This clonotype appeared a few times. V usage is TRBV7-9 and J usage is TRBJ2-3; D ambiguous. V shed 5 bases and J shed 5 bases, with 11 bases lying between them. Looked up from germline, CDR1 is SEHNR and CDR2 is FQNEAQ (reference sequence). The CDR3 has 13 residues. The CDR3 DNA follows: TGTGCCAGCAGCGTAAAAGGGAAAGATACGCAGTATTTT. Amino acids: CASSVKGKDTQYF.

The chain has TRBV18 and TRBJ2-7, with no clear D. Deletions cut 4 bases from V and 0 bases from J, with 7 bases between. CDR3 length: 13 amino acids. Germline CDR1 KGHSH, CDR2 LQKENI. Written as DNA, the CDR3 is TGTGCCAGCTCACAAGGTAGCTCCTACGAGCAGTACTTC. Its protein product is CASSQGSSYEQYF. Full variable domain (missing parts from reference TRBV18 and TRBJ2-7): NAGVMQNPRHLVRRRGQEARLRCSPMKGHSHVYWYRQLPEEGLKFMVYLQKENIIDESGMPKERFSAEFPKEGPSILRIQQVVRGDSAAYFCASSQGSSYEQYFGPGTRLTVT.

Ten or more counts support this clonotype. Here the CDR3 DNA reads TGCGCCAGCAGCTTGATAACTAGCGGAGCCTACGAGCAGTACTTC. Translation gives CASSLITSGAYEQYF. The chain employs TRBV5-1 and TRBJ2-7, with 8 bases matching TRBD2. The J segment lost 2 bases and the V segment lost 1 base, leaving 5 bases of the junction unmatched. The V gene's germline CDR1 is SGHRS and CDR2 YFSETQ. This CDR3 has 15 residues. Filled out from reference TRBV5-1 and TRBJ2-7, the complete variable domain reads KAGVTQTPRYLIKTRGQQVTLSCSPISGHRSVSWYQQTPGQGLQFLFEYFSETQRNKGNFPGRFSGRQFSNSRSEMNVSTLELGDSALYLCASSLITSGAYEQYFGPGTRLTVT.

This clonotype was counted only a few times. The V and J genes are TRBV11-1 and TRBJ2-1; 13 positions match TRBD2. V was pared by 7 bases and J by 5 bases, with 5 bases of the junction left unmatched. Germline V gives CDR1 SGHAT, CDR2 FQDESV (reference sequence). The CDR3 is 15 amino acids. The CDR3 spells CASTPGLAGNNEQFF. The CDR3 DNA reads TGTGCCAGCACCCCGGGACTAGCGGGGAACAATGAGCAGTTCTTC.

The V and J genes are TRBV3-1 and TRBJ2-5, with TRBD1 matching 7 bases. Trimming took 0 bases from V and 0 from J; bases not matched to a gene: 1. The CDR3 loop spans 15 amino acids. Germline-derived CDR1 and CDR2 are LGHDT and YNNKEL (reference sequence). The CDR3 loop is CASSQEGQYQETQYF. The CDR3 DNA reads TGTGCCAGCAGCCAAGAGGGACAGTACCAAGAGACCCAGTACTTC.

This chain uses TRBV7-8 with TRBJ2-1; 7 bases are shared with TRBD2. V shed 6 bases, J shed 4 bases, and the junction held 9 bases outside the gene matches. CDR1 and CDR2 (germline): SGHVS, FQNEAQ. CDR3 size: 15 residues. Written as DNA, the CDR3 is TGTGCCAGCAGATCCCGGGAGGACGGGTACAATGAGCAGTTCTTC. The encoded protein is CASRSREDGYNEQFF.

The V gene is TRBV20-1, the J gene TRBJ1-4; tentatively, D is TRBD1 (6 bases). This CDR3 contains 17 residues. Trimming removed 5 bases at V and 7 bases at J, with 26 bases between. Germline CDR1 reads DFQATT; CDR2 reads SNEGSKA (reference sequence). The CDR3 protein is CSAASSGVFVSSEKLFF. CDR3 DNA: TGCAGTGCTGCGAGCTCAGGGGTCTTCGTTTCAAGTGAAAAACTGTTTTTT.

This clonotype has just a few counts. Here the CDR3 reads CASSPPFWDRTLSGNTIYF. CDR3 nucleotide sequence: TGTGCCAGCTCACCACCGTTTTGGGACAGGACCCTCTCTGGAAACACCATATATTTT. The V gene is TRBV18, the J gene TRBJ1-3; 8 positions agree with TRBD1. This CDR3 has 19 amino acids. Germline CDR1 is KGHSH and CDR2 is LQKENI. The J segment lost 0 bases and the V segment lost 0 bases, leaving 10 bases of the junction unmatched.

The chain carries TRBV29-1 and TRBJ2-7; 9 bases are a match to TRBD1. After removal of 6 bases from V and 3 bases from J, the junction contained 9 bases not matched to a gene. Germline V lookup: CDR1 SQVTM, CDR2 ANQGSEA. There are 14 residues in the CDR3. CDR3 loop: CSVGGTGNSYEQYF. The CDR3 region has the DNA TGCAGCGTCGGCGGGACAGGGAATAGCTACGAGCAGTACTTC.

This clonotype came up a few times. The rearrangement uses TRBV20-1 and TRBJ2-7; TRBD2 matches 7 bases. After removal of 4 bases from V and 3 bases from J, the junction contained 6 bases not matched to a gene. Germline V gene lookup returns CDR1 DFQATT and CDR2 SNEGSKA (reference sequence). This CDR3 spans 13 amino acids. The CDR3 coding sequence is TGCAGTGCTAACCCGACTAGCATCTACGAGCAGTACTTC. Amino acid sequence: CSANPTSIYEQYF.

V is TRBV20-1 and J is TRBJ2-4; either TRBD1 or TRBD2 may supply D (6 bases each). CDR1 and CDR2 (germline): DFQATT, SNEGSKA (reference sequence). The CDR3 loop spans 15 amino acids. The V end was cut by 5 bases, the J end by 4 bases, with 18 bases between. The CDR3 spells CSAEPGRGAKNIQYF. DNA for the CDR3: TGCAGTGCTGAACCGGGAAGGGGGGCTAAAAACATTCAGTACTTC.

This rearrangement joins TRBV5-1 to TRBJ2-6, with D possibly being TRBD2 (6 bases). This CDR3 comprises 16 residues. Between the trimmed V and J ends, which lost 4 bases and 2 bases, there was a span of 13 bases. Per the germline V gene, CDR1 is SGHRS and CDR2 is YFSETQ. CDR3 in DNA: TGCGCCAGCAGCCCCCGAGGAGGGACTGGGGCCAACGTCCTGACTTTC. This sequence encodes CASSPRGGTGANVLTF.

The CDR3 protein is CATSRDREETQYF. The CDR3 DNA sequence: TGTGCCACCAGCAGAGACAGGGAGGAGACCCAGTACTTC. J is TRBJ2-5 and V is TRBV15; tentatively, D is TRBD1 or TRBD2 (5 bases each). Trimming stripped 0 bases from V and 5 bases from J, with 7 bases between. Germline CDR1 is LNHNV and CDR2 is YYDKDF (reference sequence). The CDR3 loop spans 13 amino acids.

The V and J genes are TRBV20-1 and TRBJ2-5; no firm D call. The CDR3 contains 13 residues. V was trimmed by 0 bases and J by 4 bases, leaving 9 bases between them. Germline V lookup: CDR1 DFQATT, CDR2 SNEGSKA (reference sequence). The CDR3 nucleotides are TGCAGTGCTAGAGATCTGGGTGGAGAGACCCAGTACTTC. It translates to CSARDLGGETQYF.

The rearrangement uses TRBV3-1 and TRBJ1-4; 7 bases match TRBD1. From germline, CDR1 is LGHDT and CDR2 YNNKEL (reference sequence). This CDR3 region has 14 residues. Trimming took 4 bases from V and 7 from J; bases not matched to a gene: 6. CDR3 nucleotides: TGTGCCAGCAGCCGTATCCCAGGGGGTGAAAAACTGTTTTTT. Its translation: CASSRIPGGEKLFF.

The chain is built from TRBV20-1 and TRBJ2-1, with D uncertain. The germline V and J ends were trimmed by 6 bases and 1 base, with 13 bases remaining between them. Germline CDR1 and CDR2: DFQATT and SNEGSKA (reference sequence). The CDR3 covers 14 residues. CDR3 region: CSARPTVSYNEQFF. The CDR3 coding sequence is TGCAGTGCCCGACCCACGGTTTCCTACAATGAGCAGTTCTTC.

This clonotype occurred a few times. This chain links TRBV7-2 with TRBJ2-2, with a tentative D call TRBD2 (5 bases). Trimming cost V 7 bases and J 4 bases, with 16 bases left between them. The CDR3 covers 15 residues. From germline, CDR1 is SGHTA and CDR2 FQGNSA. The CDR3 nucleotides read TGTGCCAGCACCCCAGCTCCGGCGGGCACCGGGGAGCTGTTTTTT. This translates into CASTPAPAGTGELFF.

This clonotype has more than one count but fewer than ten. The chain has TRBV12-3 or TRBV12-4 and TRBJ1-5, with D maybe TRBD1 (6 bases). The CDR3 has 14 amino acids. Deletions cut 7 bases from V and 2 bases from J, with 12 bases between. The CDR3 is CASTKGGGNQPQHF. The CDR3 DNA sequence: TGTGCCAGCACCAAGGGGGGGGGCAATCAGCCCCAGCATTTT.

The J gene is TRBJ2-5, the V gene TRBV12-5; 10 bases line up with TRBD1. The CDR3 runs to 18 residues. Per the germline V gene, CDR1 is LGHNT and CDR2 is FRNRAP. The J segment lost 2 bases and the V segment lost 2 bases, leaving 11 bases of the junction unmatched. CDR3 sequence reads: CASGLLSTGQGLQETQYF. CDR3 nucleotides: TGTGCTAGTGGTTTGTTATCGACGGGACAGGGGCTACAAGAGACCCAGTACTTC.

The chain joins TRBV5-1 to TRBJ2-3; D gene uncertain. V was cut by 4 bases and J by 7 bases, with 10 bases left in between. Germline V CDR1 and CDR2: SGHRS, YFSETQ. CDR3 length: 12 residues. CDR3 nucleotides: TGCGCCAGCAGCCGCGGAGAGAATACGCAGTATTTT. The encoded protein is CASSRGENTQYF. Full variable domain (remainder filled in from reference TRBV5-1 and TRBJ2-3): KAGVTQTPRYLIKTRGQQVTLSCSPISGHRSVSWYQQTPGQGLQFLFEYFSETQRNKGNFPGRFSGRQFSNSRSEMNVSTLELGDSALYLCASSRGENTQYFGPGTRLTVL.

The chain joins TRBV19 to TRBJ2-1; tentatively, D is TRBD2 (5 bases). The CDR3 is 15 amino acids. The germline CDR1 and CDR2 sequences are LNHDA and SQIVND (reference sequence). Deletions cut 4 bases from V and 8 bases from J, with 18 bases between. The CDR3 sequence is CASSTPSRSLYEQFF. CDR3 bases: TGTGCCAGTAGTACCCCTAGCCGGAGCTTGTATGAGCAGTTCTTC.

The chain uses TRBV20-1 and TRBJ2-3; TRBD2 matches at 16 bases. Trimming removed 1 base from V and 1 base from J; junction bases left unmatched: 8. The germline V gene encodes CDR1 DFQATT and CDR2 SNEGSKA (reference sequence). The CDR3 is 19 residues long. The CDR3 DNA reads TGCAGTGCTAGAGCGGGACTAGCGGGAGGGCCGATCGGCACAGATACGCAGTATTTT. Translated, it gives CSARAGLAGGPIGTDTQYF.

This clonotype has a handful of counts. The genes are TRBV27 and TRBJ1-2; 9 positions agree with TRBD1. CDR3 length: 16 amino acids. Germline V gene lookup returns CDR1 MNHEY and CDR2 SMNVEV (reference sequence). Trimming cost V 2 bases and J 3 bases; bases outside gene matches: 7. CDR3 loop: CASSLRGDRAHYGYTF. In DNA form, the CDR3 reads TGTGCCAGCAGTTTACGGGGGGACAGGGCCCACTATGGCTACACCTTC.

This clonotype was detected ten times or more. V usage is TRBV12-3 or TRBV12-4 and J usage is TRBJ2-7; tentatively, D is TRBD1 or TRBD2 (6 bases each). Trimming stripped 9 bases from V and 3 bases from J, with 21 bases between. This CDR3 contains 15 residues. CDR3 protein: CASSSSGALRYEQYF. The CDR3 region has the DNA TGTGCCAGTTCCTCCTCGGGGGCGTTGCGCTACGAGCAGTACTTC.

This clonotype is labeled medium-sized. This chain joins TRBV7-6 and TRBJ2-5; D remains ambiguous. This CDR3 spans 12 amino acids. Germline CDR1 is SGHVS and CDR2 is FNYEAQ. V was cut by 5 bases and J by 5 bases, with 9 bases left in between. Written as DNA, the CDR3 is TGTGCCAGCAGCCGTTCCTTGGAGACCCAGTACTTC. Translation: CASSRSLETQYF. The whole variable domain, remainder taken from reference TRBV7-6 and TRBJ2-5, is GAGVSQSPRYKVTKRGQDVALRCDPISGHVSLYWYRQALGQGPEFLTYFNYEAQQDKSGLPNDRFSAERPEGSISTLTIQRTEQRDSAMYRCASSRSLETQYFGPGTRLLVL.